This is a list of T cell receptor beta chains from one sample in a study of regulatory T cells in long-lasting Graves disease. MiXCR, applied by TCRdb to the multiplex PCR reads, yields one record per CDR3 protein. The sample lists about 500,000 distinct CDR3 sequences, 12% seen once, with about 8.3% in the top ten. This sample also belongs to another study, concerning T cells in Graves' hyperthyroidism and ophthalmopathy.

Sequenced here: peripheral blood mononuclear cells (PBMCs), sampled at new diagnosis, from a patient treated with antithyroid drugs. All receptors come from a woman in her twenties or thirties with Graves disease. The conserved cysteine and the conserved F or W are not part of the CDR3 here. D genes are given only for firm matches.

V gene	D gene	J gene	CDR3 length	CDR3 protein
TRBV5-1	TRBD1	TRBJ1-4	14	ASSQIMTGVDEKLF
TRBV3-1	TRBD1	TRBJ2-6	17	ASSQWAGTGGSGANVLT
TRBV20-1	.	TRBJ1-5	11	SARDSFNQPQH
TRBV6-1	.	TRBJ1-1	13	ASRILQGANTEAF
TRBV7-2	.	TRBJ2-1	12	ASSFRGSSPEQF
TRBV2	.	TRBJ1-1	14	ASSTRSSALNTEAF
TRBV2	TRBD2	TRBJ2-1	13	ASRETSGSHNEQF
TRBV12-3/TRBV12-4	.	TRBJ2-3	12	ASSPDDSTDTQY
TRBV29-1	TRBD2	TRBJ2-7	12	SATSGRSSYEQY
TRBV15	.	TRBJ1-5	14	ATSKKRSAVNQPQH
TRBV5-1	.	TRBJ2-1	14	ASSLSDSSSYNEQF
TRBV10-3	TRBD2	TRBJ2-5	13	AIGPAGGPQETQY
TRBV19	.	TRBJ1-1	11	ASSISGNTEAF
TRBV29-1	.	TRBJ2-5	11	SALSGIVETQY
TRBV4-1	.	TRBJ2-5	15	ASSQGVFGSRKETQY
TRBV29-1	.	TRBJ1-1	14	SVEASLQGGYTEAF
TRBV7-9	TRBD1	TRBJ1-4	12	ASSWDRGSEKLF
TRBV20-1	.	TRBJ2-7	10	SASDSTGEQY
TRBV30	.	TRBJ1-1	11	AWSEVMNTEAF
TRBV20-1	.	TRBJ2-5	9	SARRGETQY
TRBV27	.	TRBJ1-1	12	ASSLYGSATEAF
TRBV27	.	TRBJ2-3	13	ASRESAGYTDTQY
TRBV4-3	.	TRBJ1-4	14	ASSQDLPDSNEKLF